The present T cell receptor (beta chain) was sequenced within a study of blood T cells in healthy people across ages. General study points: Getting older went along with TCR beta diversity per million T cells dropping roughly linearly. Whereas aged donors had fewer naive CD4+ cells, long-lived donors had more of them and higher diversity.

Then a second PCR, running roughly 7 to 11 cycles, was carried out with a sample-barcoded 5' primer and a J-beta primer mix. Any given sample supplied a minimum of 3 million CDR3-containing paired-end reads. TCRdb re-called the 5' RACE reads through MiXCR, storing one row per CDR3 protein. Of hundreds of thousands of distinct CDR3 sequences in the sample, around 48% were seen once. In this sample, this clonotype turned up once. Its antigen is still unknown. The individuals who served as donors were healthy Caucasians living in Russia, aged roughly 6 to 90. This CDR3 is 15 amino acids long. CDR1 SNHLY and CDR2 FYNNEI come from the germline V gene. The V gene lost 4 bases and the J gene lost 6 bases, with 19 bases spanning the gap.

This chain links TRBV2 with TRBJ2-7, with D possibly being TRBD1 (6 bases). Sequencing was done on a sample of blood. This sequence originates from a woman aged 55-75 years in good health. This chain's CDR3 is CASSGDQGLSAEQYF. The CDR3 nucleotides read TGTGCCAGCAGTGGTGACCAGGGGCTAAGCGCCGAGCAGTACTTC.